A single TCR beta chain is shown here with its context. It lacks a known antigen. Base qualities are missing; no much larger clone stands one base away. V ends up 3 bases short and J 8 bases short, with an unmatched junction base count of 7. The germline V gene supplies CDR1 MNHNS and CDR2 SASEGT. The cysteine opens and the phenylalanine closes a CDR3 of 14 amino acids. CDR3 DNA is the only sequence kept; it has 42 bases, read in frame from the first base. The sample comes from a study of cytomegalovirus exposure and HLA in healthy donors (dated by TCRdb to about 2017). For the study in its entirety: According to a later analysis, one platform produced both the 120 validation repertoires and the 666 repertoires of the first cohort. High-throughput TCR immunosequencing, statistical association of individual TCRs with disease status, and machine learning were combined to predict cytomegalovirus infection status. The study aimed to test whether cataloging public T cell receptors could reveal signatures of past pathogen exposure. Besides the first cohort of more than 650 subjects, a separate validation cohort made up of 95 to 150 different subjects was used. What the authors observed across the whole study: The authors suggested that the approach could potentially be generalized to other disease states and immunological phenotypes. In the study, approximately 150 TCR beta chains were listed as associated with cytomegalovirus. A later analysis found that TCRs clustered in the first cohort also tended to co-occur in the roughly 120 validation repertoires, with 94% of cluster scores above 0. While some public TCRs were present in many individuals, most TCR sequences turned up only very rarely across donors. In vitro tests confirmed that a few of the cytomegalovirus-associated TCR beta chains recognize cytomegalovirus antigens. The classifier was reported to diagnose cytomegalovirus status with high specificity and sensitivity in both the original cohort and the validation cohort. A later analysis had no HLA typing for the validation cohort, so co-occurrence there was scored across all 110 or so repertoires.

Library preparation employed the immunoSEQ multiplex PCR assay. The published analysis was carried out like this. A statistical classification framework was built for diagnosing cytomegalovirus status from the catalog of TCR beta chain sequences. As stored in TCRdb, this immuneACCESS dataset retains in-frame rearrangements with V and J assigned. A fraction of the clones does not appear; measured against another copy, unresolved V genes explain less than half of the discrepancy, and the remainder lacks a known reason. That table is the source of V, J and clone size, and D and trimming were worked out from the DNA. In all, the sample holds about 110,000 clones, and 88% of those were seen once. The ten largest clones capture about 2% of the sample. Donors formed part of the validation cohort, which comprised over a hundred subjects and was distinct from the first cohort of under 850 subjects.

Source material: PBMCs. This receptor was identified in a woman younger than 30 in good health and CMV-seropositive. The chain is made from TRBV6-1 and TRBJ1-5; 7 bases in the middle match TRBD1. The CDR3 protein sequence reads: CASSESTGSKPQHF. The nucleotide sequence is TGTGCCAGCAGTGAGTCGACAGGGAGCAAGCCCCAGCATTTT.